Listed below are T cell receptor beta chains from one sample, sequenced in a study of beta chain features in type 1 diabetes. The method was immunoSEQ multiplex PCR; TCRdb's version includes in-frame clones alone and lacks a portion of them. Of about 240,000 clones listed, approximately 15% are singletons. Sequenced material: naive CD4+ T cells from blood. The receptors shown here come from a young man with type 1 diabetes. CDR3s include the opening cysteine and the closing phenylalanine or tryptophan. The D gene is left open where the match is weak. Size values are once, few and many counts, or a class for expanded clones, and some rows have none.

j_call	clone_size	cdr3_length	v_call	d_call	cdr3_aa	cdr3_nt
TRBJ2-2	few	14	TRBV13	.	CASSLARPPGELFF	TGTGCCAGCAGCTTAGCCAGGCCCCCCGGGGAGCTGTTTTTT
TRBJ2-1	few	17	TRBV28	.	CASSPNLLGQLYNEQFF	TGTGCCAGCAGTCCTAATCTACTCGGACAGTTGTACAATGAGCAGTTCTTC
TRBJ2-7	.	11	TRBV6-6	.	CASSKNYEQYF	TGTGCCAGCTCAAAAAACTACGAGCAGTACTTC
TRBJ1-2	.	14	TRBV30	.	CAWSAQGQVYGYTF	TGTGCCTGGAGTGCGCAGGGTCAGGTCTATGGCTACACCTTC
TRBJ2-7	.	16	TRBV4-1	.	CASSQWQQGFPHEQYF	TGCGCCAGCAGCCAATGGCAGCAGGGGTTTCCCCACGAGCAGTACTTC
TRBJ1-3	.	17	TRBV18	.	CASSPYPGRGSGNTIYF	TGTGCCAGCTCACCCTACCCGGGAAGAGGCTCTGGAAACACCATATATTTT
TRBJ2-1	few	17	TRBV25-1	TRBD2	CASSPAGGWRSYNEQFF	TGTGCCAGCAGTCCGGCGGGAGGTTGGAGGTCCTACAATGAGCAGTTCTTC
TRBJ1-2	few	11	TRBV20-1	.	CSASRLSGYTF	TGCAGTGCTAGTCGGTTAAGTGGCTACACCTTC
TRBJ1-1	few	13	TRBV18	TRBD1	CASSPGQTTEAFF	TGTGCCAGCTCACCGGGACAGACCACTGAAGCTTTCTTT
TRBJ2-1	few	13	TRBV7-2	.	CASSSGLFNEQFF	TGTGCCAGCAGCTCTGGACTCTTCAATGAGCAGTTCTTC